This passage covers 7 T cell receptor beta chains from one sample sequenced in a study of long-term antiretroviral therapy in people with HIV. At the survey level, the v3.0 immunoSEQ assay was run. The method was immunoSEQ multiplex PCR; TCRdb's version includes in-frame clones alone and lacks a portion of them. The table records 20,000 to 30,000 clones, 81% of them present only once. The source material was unsorted PBMCs, sampled at the start of antiretroviral therapy, before treatment. The receptors shown here come from a woman between 18 and 29 years old with HIV.

The chain combines TRBV19 with TRBJ2-2, with D uncertain. Germline CDR1 LNHDA, CDR2 SQIVND (reference sequence). The CDR3 extends over 14 amino acids. Deletions cut 4 bases from V and 3 bases from J, with 9 bases between. The CDR3 nucleotides are TGTGCCAGTAGTAGGTCAGATTACACCGGGGAGCTGTTTTTT. This codes for CASSRSDYTGELFF.

V usage is TRBV28 and J usage is TRBJ1-5, with a possible D match to TRBD1 (5 bases). This CDR3 has 15 amino acids. Trimming took off 6 bases at V and 2 bases at J, with 14 bases between the two ends. In germline, CDR1 is MDHEN, CDR2 SYDVKM. The CDR3 DNA sequence: TGTGCCAGCAGATACTCCGGGACCCGCAATCAGCCCCAGCATTTT. It translates to CASRYSGTRNQPQHF.

The chain employs TRBV18 and TRBJ1-2, with 8 positions matching TRBD1. The germline V gene encodes CDR1 KGHSH and CDR2 LQKENI. V lost 4 bases and J lost 3; bases outside the gene matches: 10. The CDR3 runs 16 residues. CDR3 protein: CASSLSGTGTHYGYTF. The CDR3 DNA follows: TGTGCCAGCTCACTTTCCGGGACAGGCACCCACTATGGCTACACCTTC.

This clone was found a few times. The chain employs TRBV5-6 and TRBJ1-2, with unresolved D. Germline CDR1 is SGHDT and CDR2 is YYEEEE. This CDR3 has 11 amino acids. V gave up 4 bases and J gave up 2 bases, with 3 bases separating them. Here the CDR3 reads CASSANYGYTF. In nucleotides, the CDR3 is TGTGCCAGCAGCGCGAACTATGGCTACACCTTC.

This clone occurred once. The rearrangement joins TRBV25-1 to TRBJ2-3; 7 nucleotides line up with TRBD2. The ends lost 7 bases at V and 4 bases at J; junction bases unmatched: 8. This CDR3 region has 14 residues. Germline V gene sequence: CDR1 MGHDK, CDR2 SYGVNS. Written as DNA, the CDR3 is TGTGCCAGCATGGGGGAGGGCGGGGCAGATACGCAGTATTTT. Translation: CASMGEGGADTQYF.

This clone was observed a handful of times. For the CDR3, the DNA is TGTGCCAGCAGCCCAGGGGGGTGGGTCACTGAAGCTTTCTTT. Translating gives CASSPGGWVTEAFF. The chain uses TRBV9 and TRBJ1-1; 7 bases fit TRBD1. The length of the CDR3 is 14 residues. V lost 4 bases to trimming and J lost 4 bases; unmatched junction nucleotides: 7. The germline CDR1 and CDR2 sequences are SGDLS and YYNGEE.

The chain links TRBV13 to TRBJ1-1, with no clear D. Germline V lookup: CDR1 PRHDT, CDR2 FYEKMQ (reference sequence). The V gene lost 0 bases and the J gene lost 1 base, with 9 bases spanning the gap. CDR3 length equals 15 residues. The chain's CDR3 is CASSLGAGKNTEAFF. CDR3 in DNA: TGTGCCAGCAGCTTAGGGGCGGGAAAGAACACTGAAGCTTTCTTT.